Listed here is a single T cell receptor (beta chain). The record originates from a study of OX40 agonist ivuxolimab in advanced cancers. Across the study: Partial responses were achieved by three patients, one with hepatocellular carcinoma and two with cutaneous melanoma.

The table came from immunoSEQ multiplex PCR; TCRdb's copy has only in-frame clones and leaves some out. The sample shows around 50,000 clones, about 89% of them seen only once. The source material was CD4+ or CD8+ T cells sorted from blood, sampled in a trial of the OX40 agonist ivuxolimab. This TCR was sampled from an adult with an advanced solid tumor such as melanoma, head and neck, liver or kidney cancer.

The DNA for the CDR3 is TGTGCCAGCTCACCTAGAACCCCCCTCTACAATGAGCAGTTCTTC. This translates into CASSPRTPLYNEQFF. The chain has TRBV18 and TRBJ2-1; no definite D call. Germline assignment: CDR1 KGHSH and CDR2 LQKENI. The CDR3 is 15 amino acids. Trimming pared 3 bases from V and 3 bases from J, leaving 12 bases between. The full variable domain, with the rest looked up from reference TRBV18 and TRBJ2-1, is NAGVMQNPRHLVRRRGQEARLRCSPMKGHSHVYWYRQLPEEGLKFMVYLQKENIIDESGMPKERFSAEFPKEGPSILRIQQVVRGDSAAYFCASSPRTPLYNEQFFGPGTRLTVL.